Listed here are 17 T cell receptor beta chains from one sample, sequenced in a study of blood T cells in healthy people across ages. Primers used in a second PCR of about 6 to 11 cycles were a sample-barcoded 5' primer and a J-beta primer mix. TCRdb redid the calling of the 5' RACE reads with MiXCR, one entry per CDR3 protein. The sample holds about 1.6 million distinct CDR3 sequences, almost 35% seen once. Source material: blood. These receptors were taken from a woman in her 30s in good health.

This clonotype was recorded a few times. The chain joins TRBV20-1 to TRBJ2-3; 13 nucleotides line up with TRBD2. With 3 bases clipped from V and 4 bases from J, the junction kept 10 bases outside the gene matches. The CDR3 contains 17 residues. CDR1 is DFQATT and CDR2 is SNEGSKA in the germline V gene (reference sequence). The CDR3 nucleotides read TGCAGTGCTAGTCAACTAGCGGGGGGGTATTTGGCAGATACGCAGTATTTT. The encoded protein is CSASQLAGGYLADTQYF.

This clonotype has just a few counts. This chain uses TRBV9 with TRBJ1-2; the D is unclear. This CDR3 region has 15 residues. Trimming took 0 bases from V and 8 from J, leaving 17 bases between them. CDR1 and CDR2 from the germline V gene are SGDLS and YYNGEE. The CDR3 DNA reads as TGTGCCAGCAGCGTAGGCGGAGGTCAGCGCGAGGGCTACACCTTC. It codes for CASSVGGGQREGYTF.

The gene calls are TRBV6-4 and TRBJ2-5, with 7 bases that match TRBD2. The closer fit of TRBJ2-7 to the DNA end suggests the J call may be wrong. CDR3 length: 15 residues. Germline V gene sequence: CDR1 MRHNA, CDR2 SNTAGT. The CDR3 region has the DNA TGTGCCAGCAGGTACCAAGCGGGAACTACCTACGAGCAGTACTTC. Its protein is CASRYQAGTTYEQYF.

V gene TRBV25-1 combines with J gene TRBJ2-5; the D gene is possibly TRBD2 (6 bases). V lost 1 base and J lost 5, with 17 bases in between. The CDR3 has 16 amino acids. Germline CDR1 reads MGHDK; CDR2 reads SYGVNS. CDR3 loop: CASSELIQGGRETQYF. CDR3 in DNA: TGTGCCAGCAGTGAATTGATCCAGGGTGGGAGGGAGACCCAGTACTTC.

This clonotype was found a few times. This chain joins TRBV6-1 and TRBJ1-1, with D possibly being TRBD1 (5 bases). The V gene's germline CDR1 is MNHNS and CDR2 SASEGT. The germline V and J ends were trimmed by 3 bases and 3 bases, with 14 bases remaining between them. The CDR3 consists of 15 residues. CDR3 region: CASSEGGMEYTEAFF. CDR3 DNA sequence: TGTGCCAGCAGTGAGGGGGGAATGGAGTACACTGAAGCTTTCTTT.

This clonotype has more than one count but fewer than ten. The chain employs TRBV2 and TRBJ2-1, with 8 bases identical to TRBD2. V dropped 7 bases and J dropped 0; count of bases not matched to a gene: 5. The CDR3 length is 15 residues. CDR1 and CDR2 from the germline V gene are SNHLY and FYNNEI. CDR3 residues: CASTGGGYSYNEQFF. The CDR3 nucleotides read TGTGCCAGCACCGGCGGGGGGTACTCCTACAATGAGCAGTTCTTC.

This clonotype was observed a few times. This chain joins TRBV10-3 and TRBJ1-1; unclear D gene. The CDR3 spans 12 residues. The germline V gene encodes CDR1 ENHRY and CDR2 SYGVKD. Trimming shortened V by 2 bases and J by 5 bases, and 6 bases separated the two germline ends. In DNA, the CDR3 is TGTGCCATCAGTGAGGTGGGGACTGAAGCTTTCTTT. Residues: CAISEVGTEAFF.

This chain links TRBV6-1 with TRBJ2-7; D is perhaps TRBD2 (6 bases). The J call may be mistaken, given a closer DNA end match to TRBJ2-5. Looked up from germline, CDR1 is MNHNS and CDR2 is SASEGT. The length of the CDR3 is 16 residues. As DNA, the CDR3 is TGTGCCAGCAGTGAATGGAACCTAGTGGGAGGTAGGACCCAGTACTTC. It encodes CASSEWNLVGGRTQYF.

Notes on this clonotype: A much more abundant neighbour one base away suggests this may be a read error. The V gene is TRBV20-1, the J gene TRBJ2-3; 8 nucleotides line up with TRBD2. Germline values: CDR1 DFQATT, CDR2 SNEGSKA (reference sequence). The CDR3 spans 13 residues. The CDR3 loop is CGAGGLAGDTQYF. CDR3 DNA: TGCGGTGCTGGAGGTCTAGCGGGAGATACGCAGTATTTT.

This rearrangement joins TRBV7-3 to TRBJ2-2, with 8 bases lining up with TRBD2. The CDR3 sequence is 14 residues long. The V segment lost 4 bases and the J segment 7 bases; nucleotides outside the gene matches: 5. CDR1 and CDR2 from the germline V gene are SGHTA and FQGTGA. Here the CDR3 reads CASSSGLASGELFF. CDR3 coding DNA: TGTGCCAGCAGCTCAGGACTAGCCAGCGGGGAGCTGTTTTTT. The whole variable domain, filled in from reference TRBV7-3 and TRBJ2-2, reads GAGVSQTPSNKVTEKGKYVELRCDPISGHTALYWYRQSLGQGPEFLIYFQGTGAADDSGLPNDRFFAVRPEGSVSTLKIQRTERGDSAVYLCASSSGLASGELFFGEGSRLTVL.

Only a few counts were recorded for this clonotype. This sequence joins TRBV5-1 and TRBJ1-1; tentatively, D is TRBD1 (6 bases). From germline, CDR1 is SGHRS and CDR2 YFSETQ. CDR3 size: 14 residues. Trimming shortened V by 0 bases and J by 3 bases, and 9 bases separated the two germline ends. CDR3 in amino acids: CASSLGQVYTEAFF. CDR3 coding DNA: TGCGCCAGCAGCTTGGGACAGGTGTACACTGAAGCTTTCTTT.

This clonotype showed up just a few times. The J gene is TRBJ2-6, the V gene TRBV6-5; D unresolved. From germline, CDR1 is MNHEY and CDR2 SVGAGI. The CDR3 contains 16 residues. Trimming took off 6 bases at V and 4 bases at J, with 16 bases between the two ends. The CDR3 region has the DNA TGTGCCAGCAGCCCAGTAATACCCGTCGGGGCCAACGTCCTGACTTTC. Its protein is CASSPVIPVGANVLTF.

The chain couples TRBV20-1 to TRBJ2-3; 11 nucleotides align to TRBD1. Trimming removed 4 bases from V and 6 bases from J; junction bases left unmatched: 6. Germline-derived CDR1 and CDR2 are DFQATT and SNEGSKA (reference sequence). The CDR3 length is 14 residues. CDR3 sequence (DNA): TGCAGTGCTACCCCTGGACAGGGGGCGGATACGCAGTATTTT. It yields the protein CSATPGQGADTQYF.

The V call is TRBV10-2, the J call TRBJ2-6; D remains unclear. V lost 4 bases and J 4 bases, leaving 5 bases between the germline ends. This CDR3 is 13 amino acids long. In germline, CDR1 is WSHSY, CDR2 SAAADI. In DNA form, the CDR3 reads TGCGCCAGCAGTGTTGCAGGGGCCAACGTCCTGACTTTC. Translated: CASSVAGANVLTF.

This clonotype was seen only a few times. This chain uses TRBV7-9 with TRBJ2-7; no clear D gene. V was clipped by 1 base and J by 6 bases, with 16 bases between them. Germline loops: CDR1 SEHNR, CDR2 FQNEAQ (reference sequence). CDR3 length equals 15 residues. CDR3 in amino acids: CASSLEGQPSIEQYF. In DNA form, the CDR3 reads TGTGCCAGCAGCTTAGAAGGGCAACCTAGTATCGAGCAGTACTTC.

The rearrangement uses TRBV15 and TRBJ1-1; TRBD1 agrees at 9 bases. After removal of 3 bases from V and 1 base from J, the junction contained 3 bases not matched to a gene. The CDR3 spans 15 residues. Germline CDR1 reads LNHNV; CDR2 reads YYDKDF (reference sequence). CDR3 sequence (DNA): TGTGCCACCAGCAGTCTGGGACAGGGGAACACTGAAGCTTTCTTT. It codes for CATSSLGQGNTEAFF.

This rearrangement joins TRBV5-1 to TRBJ2-1; D may correspond to TRBD1 or TRBD2 (5 bases each). The germline gives CDR1 SGHRS, CDR2 YFSETQ. V was clipped by 4 bases and J by 9 bases, with 26 bases between them. CDR3 length: 17 residues. The CDR3 DNA sequence: TGCGCCAGCAGCCGGGAAGGGCAGACGACCTCTGGGGGTGAGCAGTTCTTC. This sequence encodes CASSREGQTTSGGEQFF.